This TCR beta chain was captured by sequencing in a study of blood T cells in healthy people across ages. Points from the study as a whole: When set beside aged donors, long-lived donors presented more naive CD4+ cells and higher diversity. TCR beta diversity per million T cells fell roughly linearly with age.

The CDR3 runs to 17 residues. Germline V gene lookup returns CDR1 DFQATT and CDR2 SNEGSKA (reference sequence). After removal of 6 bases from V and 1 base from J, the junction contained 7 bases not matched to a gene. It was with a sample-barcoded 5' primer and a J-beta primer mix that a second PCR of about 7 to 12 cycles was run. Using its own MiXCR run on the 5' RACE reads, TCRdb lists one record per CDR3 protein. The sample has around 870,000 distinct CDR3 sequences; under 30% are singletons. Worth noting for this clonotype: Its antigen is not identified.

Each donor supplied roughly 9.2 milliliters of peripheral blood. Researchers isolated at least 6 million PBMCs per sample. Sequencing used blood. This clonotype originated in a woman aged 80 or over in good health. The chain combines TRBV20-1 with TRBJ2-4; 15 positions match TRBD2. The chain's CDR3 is CSAGTSGRPGAKNIQYF. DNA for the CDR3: TGCAGTGCGGGGACTAGCGGGAGGCCAGGGGCCAAAAACATTCAGTACTTC.